What follows is one T cell receptor beta chain and its context. This sample stems from a study of CD8+CD57+ T cells in acquired aplastic anemia. V dropped 3 bases and J dropped 3 bases, with 11 bases sitting between them. The germline gives CDR1 KGHSH, CDR2 LQKENI. The CDR3 is 14 residues long. Patients who underwent sequencing had shown CD8+CD57+ cell expansion by flow cytometry. Researchers used genomic DNA as the template to profile TCR beta VDJ and CDR3. TCRdb recomputed calls from the reads with MiXCR, one row per CDR3 protein. The repertoire holds approximately 200,000 distinct CDR3 sequences, with roughly 45% as singletons.

The receptor was derived from a human donor with aplastic anemia. The J gene is TRBJ2-5, the V gene TRBV18; a weak D match, TRBD1 (5 bases). Sequencing used sorted CD4+, CD8+, or CD8+CD57+ T cells (not recorded which) from PBMCs. The CDR3 sequence is CASSPLGREETQYF. CDR3 sequence (DNA): TGTGCCAGCTCACCCCTCGGCAGGGAAGAGACCCAGTACTTC.